Shown below are 14 T cell receptor beta chains from a single sample sequenced in a study of blood T cell repertoires in COVID-19. Using immunoSEQ multiplex PCR, the repertoire was profiled, and TCRdb retains in-frame clones only, with some absent. The table shows about 180,000 clones, with about 87% occurring only once. The sample was peripheral blood. These receptors came from a woman in her 50s with acute or convalescent COVID-19.

V usage is TRBV4-1 and J usage is TRBJ2-3, with 7 bases aligning to TRBD2. Per germline, CDR1 MGHRA and CDR2 YSYEKL. The J segment lost 0 bases and the V segment lost 2 bases, leaving 2 bases of the junction unmatched. The CDR3 length is 15 residues. CDR3 in DNA: TGCGCCAGCAGCCAAACTAGCGCCAGCACAGATACGCAGTATTTT. This translates into CASSQTSASTDTQYF.

In nucleotides, the CDR3 is TGTGCCAGCTCACCTTCTAGCGGTCTATCCTACGAGCAGTACTTC. It is translated as CASSPSSGLSYEQYF. The J gene is TRBJ2-7, the V gene TRBV18, with TRBD2 matching 7 bases. This CDR3 has 15 residues. Germline V gene sequence: CDR1 KGHSH, CDR2 LQKENI. Trimming took 3 bases from V and 1 from J; bases not matched to a gene: 6.

The V call is TRBV6-5, the J call TRBJ1-1; D not certain. Between the trimmed V and J ends, which lost 5 bases and 1 base, there was a span of 5 bases. Germline V gene lookup returns CDR1 MNHEY and CDR2 SVGAGI. This CDR3 spans 12 amino acids. CDR3 protein: CASSRRNTEAFF. DNA of the CDR3: TGTGCCAGCAGTCGGAGGAACACTGAAGCTTTCTTT.

This sequence joins TRBV6-2 or TRBV6-3 and TRBJ2-1; 7 positions agree with TRBD2. Unmatched junction bases numbered 5, after V lost 4 bases and J lost 5 bases. The germline V gene encodes CDR1 MNHEY and CDR2 SVGEGT. The CDR3 sequence is 14 residues long. CDR3 amino acids: CASSSWEGNNEQFF. CDR3 DNA sequence: TGTGCCAGCAGTTCGTGGGAGGGGAACAATGAGCAGTTCTTC.

The chain has TRBV5-6 and TRBJ1-2; a weak D match, TRBD1 (5 bases). CDR3 length: 16 amino acids. Germline CDR1 SGHDT, CDR2 YYEEEE. V was clipped by 0 bases and J by 0 bases, with 12 bases between them. The CDR3 bases are TGTGCCAGCAGCTTGGCCGCGGACAATTCTAACTATGGCTACACCTTC. Its translation: CASSLAADNSNYGYTF.

The chain uses TRBV7-2 and TRBJ2-3; D is uncertain. There are 13 residues in the CDR3. Germline CDR1 reads SGHTA; CDR2 reads FQGNSA. V shed 3 bases and J shed 5 bases, with 9 bases lying between them. The CDR3 loop is CASSFPVEDTQYF. CDR3 bases: TGTGCCAGCAGCTTCCCGGTTGAAGATACGCAGTATTTT. The full variable domain, in which reference TRBV7-2 and TRBJ2-3 provide the parts outside the CDR3, is GAGVSQSPSNKVTEKGKDVELRCDPISGHTALYWYRQSLGQGLEFLIYFQGNSAPDKSGLPSDRFSAERTGGSVSTLTIQRTQQEDSAVYLCASSFPVEDTQYFGPGTRLTVL.

J is TRBJ2-7 and V is TRBV20-1; a possible D gene is TRBD2 (6 bases). Germline-derived CDR1 and CDR2 are DFQATT and SNEGSKA (reference sequence). The length of the CDR3 is 13 residues. V gave up 3 bases and J gave up 2 bases, with 11 bases separating them. In nucleotides, the CDR3 is TGCAGTGCTAGTAGCGGCAAGGCCTACGAGCAGTACTTC. Its translation is CSASSGKAYEQYF.

This clone appeared once. The chain joins TRBV13 to TRBJ2-3; no clear D gene. CDR3 length: 14 amino acids. The germline V and J ends were trimmed by 1 base and 0 bases, with 5 bases remaining between them. CDR1 is PRHDT and CDR2 is FYEKMQ in the germline V gene (reference sequence). The CDR3 nucleotides are TGTGCCAGCAGCTTAGCGGGTAGCACAGATACGCAGTATTTT. The encoded protein is CASSLAGSTDTQYF.

The chain couples TRBV15 to TRBJ2-1; 10 nucleotides line up with TRBD2. The ends lost 4 bases at V and 4 bases at J; junction bases unmatched: 7. The length of the CDR3 is 16 residues. Germline-derived CDR1 and CDR2 are LNHNV and YYDKDF (reference sequence). The DNA for the CDR3 is TGTGCCACCAGCACTTCCGGGACTAGCGCTTACAATGAGCAGTTCTTC. The encoded protein is CATSTSGTSAYNEQFF.

This clone has a single count. The chain uses TRBV20-1 and TRBJ2-7, with D possibly being TRBD1 (6 bases). Germline loops: CDR1 DFQATT, CDR2 SNEGSKA (reference sequence). There are 11 residues in the CDR3. V dropped 1 base and J dropped 5 bases, with 6 bases sitting between them. This CDR3 reads CSARGTDEQYF. DNA of the CDR3: TGCAGTGCTAGAGGGACAGACGAGCAGTACTTC.

V gene TRBV7-2 combines with J gene TRBJ2-2, with TRBD1 matching 8 bases. J lost 7 bases, V lost 5 bases, and 6 bases had no gene match. Looked up from germline, CDR1 is SGHTA and CDR2 is FQGNSA. The length of the CDR3 is 14 residues. As DNA, the CDR3 is TGTGCCAGCAGCCCGGACAGGGTGATCGGGGAGCTGTTTTTT. Translating it yields CASSPDRVIGELFF.

This clone was recorded once. This chain connects TRBV5-4 to TRBJ2-3; D gene ambiguous. This CDR3 contains 13 residues. Germline V gives CDR1 SGHNT, CDR2 YYREEE (reference sequence). V lost 5 bases and J lost 5, with 12 bases in between. DNA of the CDR3: TGTGCCAGCAGTTTCTCCGCGGTAGATACGCAGTATTTT. Protein product: CASSFSAVDTQYF. Full variable domain (rest looked up from reference TRBV5-4 and TRBJ2-3): ETGVTQSPTHLIKTRGQQVTLRCSSQSGHNTVSWYQQALGQGPQFIFQYYREEENGRGNFPPRFSGLQFPNYSSELNVNALELDDSALYLCASSFSAVDTQYFGPGTRLTVL.

This clone has a handful of counts. The chain couples TRBV11-3 to TRBJ1-1; 9 bases are shared with TRBD1. Unmatched junction bases numbered 7, after V lost 6 bases and J lost 5 bases. The CDR3 is 14 residues long. The germline V gene encodes CDR1 SGHNT and CDR2 YENEEA. The CDR3 sequence: CASRYGTGWTEAFF. The CDR3 region has the DNA TGTGCCAGCAGATATGGGACAGGGTGGACTGAAGCTTTCTTT.

V is TRBV10-2 and J is TRBJ2-1; maybe TRBD2 (6 bases). CDR1 is WSHSY and CDR2 is SAAADI in the germline V gene. Between the trimmed V and J ends, which lost 5 bases and 0 bases, there was a span of 11 bases. The CDR3 extends over 15 amino acids. The CDR3 DNA sequence: TGCGCCAGCAGTCCTACTAGCCCCTCCTACAATGAGCAGTTCTTC. Protein: CASSPTSPSYNEQFF.